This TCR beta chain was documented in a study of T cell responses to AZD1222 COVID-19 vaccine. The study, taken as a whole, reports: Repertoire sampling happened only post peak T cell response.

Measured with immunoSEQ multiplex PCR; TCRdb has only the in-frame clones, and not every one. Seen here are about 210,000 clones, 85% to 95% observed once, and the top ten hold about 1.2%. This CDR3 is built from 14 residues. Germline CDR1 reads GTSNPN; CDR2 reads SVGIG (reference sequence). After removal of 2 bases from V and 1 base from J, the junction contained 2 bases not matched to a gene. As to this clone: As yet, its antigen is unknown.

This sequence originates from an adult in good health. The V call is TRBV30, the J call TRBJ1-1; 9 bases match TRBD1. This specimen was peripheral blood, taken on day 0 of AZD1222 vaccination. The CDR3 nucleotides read TGTGCCTGGAGTACAGGGGGCTGGAACACTGAAGCTTTCTTT. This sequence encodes CAWSTGGWNTEAFF. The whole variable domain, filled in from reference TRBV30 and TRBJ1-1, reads SQTIHQWPATLVQPVGSPLSLECTVEGTSNPNLYWYRQAAGRGLQLLFYSVGIGQISSEVPQNLSASRPQDRQFILSSKKLLLSDSGFYLCAWSTGGWNTEAFFGQGTRLTVV.